This note documents a single T cell receptor beta chain sequence. V lost 5 bases to trimming and J lost 5 bases; unmatched junction nucleotides: 6. Germline V gene sequence: CDR1 SGHKS, CDR2 YYEKEE (reference sequence). The CDR3 has 15 residues. The data derive from a study of blood T cell repertoires in COVID-19. Whole-study context: Researchers got acute and convalescent COVID-19 samples from the United States, Italy and Spain. PBMCs, B-cell-depleted T cells, or T cells provided the cDNA or gDNA that made up the material.

One Seattle source followed patients from active infection through their disease course. The assay was immunoSEQ multiplex PCR, and TCRdb's table has in-frame clones only and misses some. In the table there are hundreds of thousands of clones, roughly 81% of which are singletons. The chain employs TRBV5-5 and TRBJ2-3; TRBD2 agrees at 12 bases. Sequencing input: peripheral blood. This TCR came from a woman older than 75 with COVID-19, enrolled during active disease. Here the CDR3 DNA reads TGTGCCAGCAGTCCTCTAGCGGGGGGGCGAGATACGCAGTATTTT. Translated: CASSPLAGGRDTQYF.